This T cell receptor beta chain derives from a study of T cells in Graves' hyperthyroidism and ophthalmopathy. Study summary: Pretreatment peripheral blood was obtained at initial diagnosis.

V was shortened by 4 bases and J by 1 base, with 9 bases between the two germline ends. CDR1 is KGHDR and CDR2 is SFDVKD in the germline V gene. This CDR3 is built from 15 residues. RNA transcripts served as the template for amplifying TCR beta CDR3 regions. An initial round of RT-PCR targeting the TCR CDR3 relied on the HTBI primer set. TCRdb processed the multiplex PCR reads anew with MiXCR; each CDR3 protein has one entry. The sample holds a few hundred thousand distinct CDR3 sequences, approximately 23% seen once. General study results and limits: Most expanded thyroid clonotypes above 0.001 recurred in blood.

In regard to this clonotype: What it recognizes is unknown.

This receptor was obtained from a man aged 30-40 years with Graves' ophthalmopathy. Material: blood. This sequence joins TRBV24-1 and TRBJ2-2; TRBD1 is a possible D gene (6 bases). The CDR3 nucleotides read TGTGCCACCAGTGAGGCCAGGGGGAACACCGGGGAGCTGTTTTTT. Translated: CATSEARGNTGELFF.